These 6 T cell receptor beta chains share one sample of origin, sequenced in a study of blood T cells in healthy people across ages. With a J-beta primer mix and a sample-barcoded 5' primer, a second PCR ran 7 to 11 cycles. TCRdb re-called the 5' RACE reads with MiXCR, one entry per CDR3 protein. This table holds under 700,000 distinct CDR3 sequences, around 24% found once. These same data were also listed under a study on T cells of mothers and their children.

Sequencing was performed on blood. The receptors come from a boy aged 5-17 years in good health.

Regarding this clonotype: The limits of the CDR3 on the DNA are not certain, so only TCRdb's listed CDR3 is given. This chain links TRBV28 with TRBJ2-7; TRBD1, the D gene given by the table, was not confirmed from the DNA. CDR1 and CDR2 from the germline V gene are MDHEN and SYDVKM. The CDR3 spans 15 amino acids, including both terminal residues. The CDR3 sequence: CASSPPPGVAQGTYF.

The chain recombines TRBV9 with TRBJ2-1, with TRBD1 matching 8 bases. Judging by the DNA end, TRBJ2-7 fits better; the J call may be wrong. The CDR3 spans 15 residues. Per germline, CDR1 SGDLS and CDR2 YYNGEE. Written as DNA, the CDR3 is TGTGCCAGCAGCGTAGGTGGGACAGGAGCATACGAGCAGTACTTC. Translating gives CASSVGGTGAYEQYF.

There are a few counts of this clonotype. V and J are TRBV7-9 and TRBJ2-1, with 9 bases aligning to TRBD2. The V gene end was trimmed by 2 bases and the J gene end by 4 bases; junction bases not matched to a gene: 6. Per germline, CDR1 SEHNR and CDR2 FQNEAQ (reference sequence). This CDR3 has 16 residues. The CDR3 loop reads CASSLWSGGHYNEQFF. CDR3 DNA sequence: TGTGCCAGCAGCTTATGGAGCGGGGGGCATTACAATGAGCAGTTCTTC.

The genes are TRBV3-1 and TRBJ2-5, with TRBD2 matching over 10 bases. The CDR3 covers 16 residues. Germline V gene lookup returns CDR1 LGHDT and CDR2 YNNKEL (reference sequence). Germline trimming cut 3 bases from V and 1 base from J; bases unmatched to any gene: 5. CDR3 coding DNA: TGTGCCAGCAGCCACATACTAGCGGGGACCCAAGAGACCCAGTACTTC. Its protein product is CASSHILAGTQETQYF.

V is TRBV5-4 and J is TRBJ2-2, with D unclear. This CDR3 contains 16 residues. Trimming left V 4 bases short and J 6 bases short, with 19 bases between. Germline V lookup: CDR1 SGHNT, CDR2 YYREEE (reference sequence). CDR3: CASSPPDSVGAGELFF. The CDR3 DNA is TGTGCCAGCAGCCCACCAGACTCCGTAGGTGCCGGGGAGCTGTTTTTT.

The V and J genes are TRBV20-1 and TRBJ2-7; TRBD1 matches at 7 bases. The germline V gene has CDR1 DFQATT and CDR2 SNEGSKA (reference sequence). V gave up 6 bases and J gave up 3 bases; unmatched junction bases: 11. The CDR3 covers 14 residues. CDR3 DNA sequence: TGCAGTGCCAAAAATAGACAGGGAATCTACGAGCAGTACTTC. Translated, it gives CSAKNRQGIYEQYF.